Here is one T cell receptor (beta chain) with its context. This record belongs to a study of control samples from healthy donors and cancer patients. V lost 0 bases and J 4 bases, leaving 10 bases between the germline ends. The CDR3 is made up of 15 amino acids. Germline loops: CDR1 LNHDA, CDR2 SQIVND (reference sequence). Repertoires were generated with immunoSEQ multiplex PCR, while TCRdb's copy carries only in-frame clones and drops some. This table has about 110,000 clones, just under 85% appearing once. This clonotype was sampled from a man aged 18 to 35 in good health. The genes are TRBV19 and TRBJ1-5; a possible D gene is TRBD1 (5 bases). Material: blood. CDR3 sequence: CASSIDFWGNQPQHF. CDR3 nucleotides: TGTGCCAGTAGTATAGACTTCTGGGGGAATCAGCCCCAGCATTTT.